The T cell receptor beta chain described here comes from a study of beta chain features in type 1 diabetes. The study reverse transcribed the entire isolated RNA, so it sequenced expressed TCRB transcripts. The assay was immunoSEQ multiplex PCR, and TCRdb's table has in-frame clones only and misses some. The sample consists of around 300,000 clones, roughly 8% of them appearing once. The CDR3 totals 13 residues. Germline lookup yields CDR1 GTSNPN and CDR2 SVGIG (reference sequence). With 3 bases clipped from V and 6 bases from J, the junction kept 5 bases outside the gene matches. The sequence was obtained from a woman aged 18-29 years in good health. This chain uses TRBV30 with TRBJ2-7; 10 bases match TRBD1. Source material: central memory CD4+ T cells from blood. The CDR3 here is CAWRGQGLGEQYF. CDR3 nucleotides: TGTGCCTGGAGGGGACAGGGGCTAGGCGAGCAGTACTTC.